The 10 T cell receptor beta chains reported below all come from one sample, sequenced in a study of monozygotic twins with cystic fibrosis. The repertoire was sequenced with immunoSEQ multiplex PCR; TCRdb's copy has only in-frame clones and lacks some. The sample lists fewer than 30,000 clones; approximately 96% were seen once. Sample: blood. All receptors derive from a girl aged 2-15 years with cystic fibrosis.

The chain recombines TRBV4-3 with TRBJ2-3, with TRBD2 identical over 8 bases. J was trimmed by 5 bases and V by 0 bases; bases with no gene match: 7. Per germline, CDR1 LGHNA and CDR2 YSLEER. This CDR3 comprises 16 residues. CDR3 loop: CASSQDFAGGLDTQYF. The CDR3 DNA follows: TGCGCCAGCAGCCAAGATTTCGCGGGAGGTTTAGATACGCAGTATTTT.

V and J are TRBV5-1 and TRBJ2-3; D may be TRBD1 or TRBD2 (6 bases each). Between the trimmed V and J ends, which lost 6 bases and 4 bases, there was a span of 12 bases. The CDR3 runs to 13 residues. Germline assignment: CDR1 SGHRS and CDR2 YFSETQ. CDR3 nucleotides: TGCGCCAGCATAGGAGGGGGAGCAGATACGCAGTATTTT. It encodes CASIGGGADTQYF.

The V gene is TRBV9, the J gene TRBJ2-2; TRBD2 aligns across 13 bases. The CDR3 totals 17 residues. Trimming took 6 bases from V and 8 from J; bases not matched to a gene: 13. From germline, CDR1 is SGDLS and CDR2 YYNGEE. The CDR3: CASTQGTSGRAMGELFF. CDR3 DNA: TGTGCCAGCACTCAAGGCACTAGCGGGAGGGCAATGGGGGAGCTGTTTTTT. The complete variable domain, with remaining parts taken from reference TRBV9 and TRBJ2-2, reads DSGVTQTPKHLITATGQRVTLRCSPRSGDLSVYWYQQSLDQGLQFLIQYYNGEERAKGNILERFSAQQFPDLHSELNLSSLELGDSALYFCASTQGTSGRAMGELFFGEGSRLTVL.

In DNA, the CDR3 is TGCGCCAGCAGTGTCAGGGTCTCCAATGAGCAGTTCTTC. Translated, it gives CASSVRVSNEQFF. The V call is TRBV10-2, the J call TRBJ2-1, with D maybe TRBD1 (5 bases). This CDR3 is 13 amino acids long. V shed 4 bases and J shed 6 bases, with 10 bases lying between them. Germline-derived CDR1 and CDR2 are WSHSY and SAAADI.

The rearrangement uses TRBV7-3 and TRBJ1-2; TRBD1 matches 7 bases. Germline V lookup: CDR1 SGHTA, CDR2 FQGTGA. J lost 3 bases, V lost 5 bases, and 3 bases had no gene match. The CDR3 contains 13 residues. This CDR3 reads CASSQGQDYGYTF. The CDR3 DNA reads TGTGCCAGCAGCCAAGGACAGGACTATGGCTACACCTTC.

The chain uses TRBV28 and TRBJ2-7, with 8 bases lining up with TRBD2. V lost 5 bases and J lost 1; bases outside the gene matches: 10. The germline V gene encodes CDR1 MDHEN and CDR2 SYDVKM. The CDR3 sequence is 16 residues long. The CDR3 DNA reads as TGTGCCAGCAGTGCGCCGCTAGCGGGCGATTCCTACGAGCAGTACTTC. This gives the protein CASSAPLAGDSYEQYF.

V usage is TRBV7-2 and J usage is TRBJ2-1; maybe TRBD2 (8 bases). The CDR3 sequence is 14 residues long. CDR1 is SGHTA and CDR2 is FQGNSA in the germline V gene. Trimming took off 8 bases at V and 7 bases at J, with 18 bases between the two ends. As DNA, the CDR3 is TGTGCCAGCCGAGCGGGAGAGACAGGGAATGAGCAGTTCTTC. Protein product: CASRAGETGNEQFF.

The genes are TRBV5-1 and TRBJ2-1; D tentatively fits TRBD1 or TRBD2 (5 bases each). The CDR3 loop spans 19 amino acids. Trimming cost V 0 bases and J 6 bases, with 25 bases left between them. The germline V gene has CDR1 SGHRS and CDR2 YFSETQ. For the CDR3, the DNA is TGCGCCAGCAGCTTGGCCGAATTAAGTCTCCGGGACCGACTCAATGAGCAGTTCTTC. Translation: CASSLAELSLRDRLNEQFF.

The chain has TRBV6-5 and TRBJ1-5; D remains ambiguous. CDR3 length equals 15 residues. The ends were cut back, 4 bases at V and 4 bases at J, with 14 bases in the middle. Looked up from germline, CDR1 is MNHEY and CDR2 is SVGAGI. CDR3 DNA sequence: TGTGCCAGCAGTTCCCTGCAGGCGGGTAATCAGCCCCAGCATTTT. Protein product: CASSSLQAGNQPQHF.

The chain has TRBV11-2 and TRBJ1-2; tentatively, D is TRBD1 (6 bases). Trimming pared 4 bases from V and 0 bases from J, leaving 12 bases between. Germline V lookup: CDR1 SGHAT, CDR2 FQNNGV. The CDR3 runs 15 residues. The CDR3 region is CASSSYRDSNYGYTF. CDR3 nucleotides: TGTGCCAGCAGCTCGTACAGGGATTCTAACTATGGCTACACCTTC. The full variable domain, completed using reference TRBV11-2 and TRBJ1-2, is EAGVAQSPRYKIIEKRQSVAFWCNPISGHATLYWYQQILGQGPKLLIQFQNNGVVDDSQLPKDRFSAERLKGVDSTLKIQPAKLEDSAVYLCASSSYRDSNYGYTFGSGTRLTVV.